The 12 T cell receptor beta chains below come from one sample, sequenced in a study of T cells in Graves' hyperthyroidism and ophthalmopathy. There were TCR beta CDR3 regions amplified from RNA transcripts. In the first-round RT-PCR of the TCR CDR3, the HTBI primer set was used. Via MiXCR, TCRdb re-called the multiplex PCR reads, giving one row per CDR3 protein. The sample yields fewer than 800,000 distinct CDR3 sequences, about a sixth seen once. Sequencing was carried out using blood. These receptor sequences come from a man in his late teens or twenties with Graves' hyperthyroidism.

The chain is built from TRBV28 and TRBJ1-5, with TRBD1 matching over 9 bases. Per the germline V gene, CDR1 is MDHEN and CDR2 is SYDVKM. V gave up 5 bases and J gave up 6 bases; unmatched junction bases: 8. CDR3 length equals 15 residues. DNA for the CDR3: TGTGCCAGCAGTCCTCACAGGGGGCCGCGTCAGCCCCAGCATTTT. Translation: CASSPHRGPRQPQHF. Using reference TRBV28 and TRBJ1-5 for the parts outside the CDR3, the full variable domain is DVKVTQSSRYLVKRTGEKVFLECVQDMDHENMFWYRQDPGLGLRLIYFSYDVKMKEKGDIPEGYSVSREKKERFSLILESASTNQTSMYLCASSPHRGPRQPQHFGDGTRLSIL.

This clonotype was observed at least ten times. The gene calls are TRBV30 and TRBJ2-5, with a tentative D call TRBD1 (7 bases). CDR3 size: 12 residues. The V end lost 2 bases, the J end lost 5 bases, and 9 bases lay between the germline ends. The germline CDR1 and CDR2 sequences are GTSNPN and SVGIG (reference sequence). For the CDR3, the DNA is TGTGCCTGGAGTTCAGGGGGGGAGACCCAGTACTTC. It specifies CAWSSGGETQYF. Full variable domain (missing parts from reference TRBV30 and TRBJ2-5): SQTIHQWPATLVQPVGSPLSLECTVEGTSNPNLYWYRQAAGRGLQLLFYSVGIGQISSEVPQNLSASRPQDRQFILSSKKLLLSDSGFYLCAWSSGGETQYFGPGTRLLVL.

This clonotype has at least ten counts. The chain is built from TRBV6-5 and TRBJ2-2; D is unresolved. Trimming left V 2 bases short and J 1 base short, with 8 bases between. CDR1 and CDR2 (germline): MNHEY, SVGAGI. The CDR3 contains 15 residues. The CDR3 spells CASSYLNGNTGELFF. The CDR3 DNA is TGTGCCAGCAGTTACCTAAATGGGAACACCGGGGAGCTGTTTTTT.

This clonotype was seen ten or more times. The chain recombines TRBV20-1 with TRBJ2-2, with a weak D call TRBD1 (5 bases). The germline V gene has CDR1 DFQATT and CDR2 SNEGSKA (reference sequence). The V and J ends lost 3 bases and 4 bases respectively, with 9 bases between them. The CDR3 is 13 residues long. Here the CDR3 reads CSARGLSTGELFF. CDR3 in DNA: TGCAGTGCTAGGGGGCTGAGCACCGGGGAGCTGTTTTTT.

Points on this clonotype: A read error may be the cause here, since a much bigger clone is one base away. Here the CDR3 DNA reads TGTGCCAGCACCTTGGTGGGTAACACTGAAGCTTTCTTT. As protein: CASTLVGNTEAFF. J is TRBJ1-1 and V is TRBV12-3 or TRBV12-4; D is ambiguous. V dropped 7 bases and J dropped 2 bases, with 11 bases sitting between them. CDR3 length: 13 amino acids.

Ten or more counts support this clonotype. The chain recombines TRBV5-1 with TRBJ1-1; the D is unclear. This CDR3 region has 14 residues. Germline CDR1 reads SGHRS; CDR2 reads YFSETQ. V lost 3 bases and J lost 4, with 13 bases in between. In nucleotides, the CDR3 is TGCGCCAGCAGCTATTCAGGTGATAGCACTGAAGCTTTCTTT. This codes for CASSYSGDSTEAFF.

This clonotype was counted ten times or more. The chain recombines TRBV7-9 with TRBJ2-3, with 7 bases matching TRBD1. The V gene end was trimmed by 5 bases and the J gene end by 1 base; junction bases not matched to a gene: 3. CDR1 is SEHNR and CDR2 is FQNEAQ in the germline V gene (reference sequence). This CDR3 comprises 14 residues. The CDR3 DNA reads TGTGCCAGCAGCGCCGGGACAGGCACAGATACGCAGTATTTT. As protein: CASSAGTGTDTQYF.

This clonotype appeared many times. This chain connects TRBV5-1 to TRBJ2-7, with D possibly being TRBD1 or TRBD2 (5 bases each). The germline V and J ends were trimmed by 4 bases and 3 bases, with 17 bases remaining between them. Germline V CDR1 and CDR2: SGHRS, YFSETQ. The CDR3 is made up of 15 amino acids. The CDR3 sequence is CASSTSGRQIYEQYF. The CDR3, as DNA: TGCGCCAGCAGCACCTCGGGGCGCCAGATCTACGAGCAGTACTTC.

This clonotype has just a few counts. The chain has TRBV7-3 and TRBJ1-1, with D perhaps matching TRBD1 (5 bases). CDR3 length equals 15 residues. The V end was cut by 0 bases, the J end by 5 bases, with 13 bases between. From germline, CDR1 is SGHTA and CDR2 FQGTGA. CDR3: CASSLTGPGGTEAFF. The CDR3 DNA reads TGTGCCAGCAGCTTAACAGGGCCCGGGGGGACTGAAGCTTTCTTT.

This chain uses TRBV29-1 with TRBJ1-5; no definite D call. V was cut by 8 bases and J by 3 bases, with 23 bases left in between. This CDR3 region has 16 residues. Germline CDR1 and CDR2: SQVTM and ANQGSEA. The chain's CDR3 is CSPRGSAGRSNQPQHF. Here the CDR3 DNA reads TGCAGCCCGCGAGGGAGTGCGGGTCGCTCCAATCAGCCCCAGCATTTT.

This clonotype was counted a few times. This sequence joins TRBV29-1 and TRBJ1-2; 7 bases are a match to TRBD1. With V trimmed by 7 bases and J by 5 bases, 10 bases remained unmatched. Germline assignment: CDR1 SQVTM and CDR2 ANQGSEA. This CDR3 comprises 13 residues. The CDR3, as DNA: TGCAGCGCCATAAACAGGGGCCAGTATGGCTACACCTTC. It codes for CSAINRGQYGYTF.

V gene TRBV2 combines with J gene TRBJ1-2; possible D gene TRBD1, 5 bases. Germline V lookup: CDR1 SNHLY, CDR2 FYNNEI. Trimming took 0 bases from V and 4 from J, leaving 9 bases between them. The CDR3 contains 14 residues. The CDR3 region is CASSEARAIYGYTF. The CDR3 region has the DNA TGTGCCAGCAGTGAAGCCAGGGCCATCTATGGCTACACCTTC.